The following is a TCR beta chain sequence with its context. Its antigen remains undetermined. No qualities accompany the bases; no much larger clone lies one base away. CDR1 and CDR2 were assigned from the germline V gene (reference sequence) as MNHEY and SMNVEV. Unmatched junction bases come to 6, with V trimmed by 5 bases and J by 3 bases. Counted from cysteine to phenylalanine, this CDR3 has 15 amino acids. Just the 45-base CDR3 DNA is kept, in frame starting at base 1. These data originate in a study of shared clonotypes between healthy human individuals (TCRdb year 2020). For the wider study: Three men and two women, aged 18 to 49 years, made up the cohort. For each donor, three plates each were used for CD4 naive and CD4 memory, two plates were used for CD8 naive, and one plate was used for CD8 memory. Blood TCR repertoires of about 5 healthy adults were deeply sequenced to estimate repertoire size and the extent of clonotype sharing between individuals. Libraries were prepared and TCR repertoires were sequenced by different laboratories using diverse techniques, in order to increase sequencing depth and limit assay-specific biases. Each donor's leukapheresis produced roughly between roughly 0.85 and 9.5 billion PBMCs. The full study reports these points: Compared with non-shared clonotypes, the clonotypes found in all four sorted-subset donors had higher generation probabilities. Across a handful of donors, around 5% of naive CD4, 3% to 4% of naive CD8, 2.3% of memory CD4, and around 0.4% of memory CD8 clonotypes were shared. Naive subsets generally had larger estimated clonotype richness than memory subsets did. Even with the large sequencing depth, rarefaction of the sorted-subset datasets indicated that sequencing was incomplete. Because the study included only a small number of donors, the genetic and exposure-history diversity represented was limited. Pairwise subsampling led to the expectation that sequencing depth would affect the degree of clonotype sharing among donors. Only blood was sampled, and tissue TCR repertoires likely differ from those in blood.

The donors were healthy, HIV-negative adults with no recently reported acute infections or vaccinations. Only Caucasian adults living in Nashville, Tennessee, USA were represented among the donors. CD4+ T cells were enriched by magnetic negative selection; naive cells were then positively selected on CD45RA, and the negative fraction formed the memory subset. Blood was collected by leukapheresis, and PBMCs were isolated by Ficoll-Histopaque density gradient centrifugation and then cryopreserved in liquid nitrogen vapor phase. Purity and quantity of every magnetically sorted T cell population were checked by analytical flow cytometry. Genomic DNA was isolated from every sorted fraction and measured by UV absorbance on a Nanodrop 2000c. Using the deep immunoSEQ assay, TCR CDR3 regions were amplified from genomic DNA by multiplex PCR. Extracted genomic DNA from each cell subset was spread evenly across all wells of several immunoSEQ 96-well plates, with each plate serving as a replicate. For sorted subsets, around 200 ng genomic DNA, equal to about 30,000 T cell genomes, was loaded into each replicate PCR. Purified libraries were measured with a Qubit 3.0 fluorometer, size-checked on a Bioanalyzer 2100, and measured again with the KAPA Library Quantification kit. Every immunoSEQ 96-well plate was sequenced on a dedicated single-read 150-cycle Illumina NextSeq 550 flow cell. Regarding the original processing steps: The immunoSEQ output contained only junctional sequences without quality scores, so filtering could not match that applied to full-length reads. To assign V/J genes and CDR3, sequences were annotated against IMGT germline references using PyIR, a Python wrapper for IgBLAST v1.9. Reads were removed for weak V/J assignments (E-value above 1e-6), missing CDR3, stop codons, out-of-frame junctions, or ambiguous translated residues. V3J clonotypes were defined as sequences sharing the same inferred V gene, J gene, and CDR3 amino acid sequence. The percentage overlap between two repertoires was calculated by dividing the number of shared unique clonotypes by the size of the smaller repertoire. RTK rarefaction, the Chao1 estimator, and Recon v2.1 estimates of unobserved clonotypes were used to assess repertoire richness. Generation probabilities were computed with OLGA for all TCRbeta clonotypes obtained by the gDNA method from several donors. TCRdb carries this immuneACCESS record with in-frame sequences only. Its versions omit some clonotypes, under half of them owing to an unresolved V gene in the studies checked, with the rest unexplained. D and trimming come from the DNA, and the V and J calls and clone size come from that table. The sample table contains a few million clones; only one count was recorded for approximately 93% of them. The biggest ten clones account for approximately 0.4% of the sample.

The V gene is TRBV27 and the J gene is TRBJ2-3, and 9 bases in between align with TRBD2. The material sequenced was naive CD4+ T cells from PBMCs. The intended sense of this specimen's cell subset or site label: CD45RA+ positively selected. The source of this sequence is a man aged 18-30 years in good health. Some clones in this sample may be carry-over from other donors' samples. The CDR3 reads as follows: CASSPRLAVTDTQYF. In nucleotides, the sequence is TGTGCCAGCAGTCCCCGACTAGCGGTTACAGATACGCAGTATTTT.